This T cell receptor beta chain was recorded in a study of PD-1 blockade in classical Hodgkin lymphoma. Overall study: The nivolumab dose that patients received was 3 mg/kg, given intravenously every 2 weeks.

This CDR3 is built from 16 residues. Germline V lookup: CDR1 SGHAT, CDR2 FQNNGV. With 5 bases removed from V and 1 base from J, the gap between germline ends came to 16 bases. Concerning this clone itself: Its target is unknown.

Exposure to brentuximab vedotin varied, and each patient had relapsed following autologous stem cell transplantation. The best responses consisted of complete response, partial response or progressive disease. Whole-study results and caveats: Before treatment, complete responders showed about the same diversity as newly diagnosed patients.

This table comes from immunoSEQ multiplex PCR, and its TCRdb copy is limited to in-frame clones, with some not included. The data contain around 25,000 clones, 80% of them singletons. The V gene is TRBV11-2, the J gene TRBJ2-3, with D perhaps assigned TRBD1 or TRBD2 (6 bases each). Sequenced material: peripheral blood mononuclear cells (PBMCs), taken at baseline. This TCR derives from a human donor with classical Hodgkin lymphoma. The CDR3 protein is CASSLLGGPRTDTQYF. In DNA form, the CDR3 reads TGTGCCAGCAGCCTGCTAGGGGGGCCACGCACAGATACGCAGTATTTT. Looking up the rest from reference TRBV11-2 and TRBJ2-3 gives the full variable domain: EAGVAQSPRYKIIEKRQSVAFWCNPISGHATLYWYQQILGQGPKLLIQFQNNGVVDDSQLPKDRFSAERLKGVDSTLKIQPAKLEDSAVYLCASSLLGGPRTDTQYFGPGTRLTVL.